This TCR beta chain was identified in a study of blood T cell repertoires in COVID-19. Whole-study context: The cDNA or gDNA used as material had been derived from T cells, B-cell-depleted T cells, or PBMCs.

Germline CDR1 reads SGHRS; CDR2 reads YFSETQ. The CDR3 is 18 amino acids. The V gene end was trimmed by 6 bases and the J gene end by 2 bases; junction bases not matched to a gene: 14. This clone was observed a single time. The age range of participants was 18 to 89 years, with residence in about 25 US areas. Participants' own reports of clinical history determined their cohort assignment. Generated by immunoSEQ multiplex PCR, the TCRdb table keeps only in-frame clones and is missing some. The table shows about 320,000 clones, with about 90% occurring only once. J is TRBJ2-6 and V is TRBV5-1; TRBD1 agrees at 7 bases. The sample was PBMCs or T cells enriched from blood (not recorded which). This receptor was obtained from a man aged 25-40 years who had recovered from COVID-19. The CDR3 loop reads CASTRRGGEGAGANVLTF. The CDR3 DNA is TGCGCCAGCACTCGTCGAGGGGGCGAAGGGGCTGGGGCCAACGTCCTGACTTTC.